This TCR beta chain was captured in a study of cytomegalovirus exposure and HLA in healthy donors. Overall study: Roughly four fifths of more than 300 genotyped donors fell in the Caucasian-associated ancestry cluster.

CDR3 length: 12 amino acids. V was cut by 5 bases and J by 9 bases, with 11 bases left in between. CDR1 is MNHEY and CDR2 is SVGAGI in the germline V gene. The primer mix had 60 Vbeta and 13 Jbeta primers. Libraries were prepared by immunoSEQ multiplex PCR; TCRdb keeps only in-frame clonotypes and omits some of them. The sample includes around 180,000 clones, 81% of them seen just once. Study-level results: Reports credit the classifier with highly specific, highly sensitive diagnosis of cytomegalovirus status. An analysis done earlier found most TCR beta V segments productive about 87% or about 30% of the time.

Regarding this clone: What it binds is not known.

The sequence derives from a man aged 18 to 29 in good health and CMV-seronegative. The material sequenced was PBMCs. The gene calls are TRBV6-5 and TRBJ2-1; the D gene is possibly TRBD2 (6 bases). CDR3 residues: CASSQSSVEQFF. DNA for the CDR3: TGTGCCAGCAGTCAATCTAGCGTTGAGCAGTTCTTC.